This T cell receptor beta chain was recorded in a study of immune cell composition in non-small cell lung cancer. J was trimmed by 4 bases and V by 2 bases; bases with no gene match: 7. CDR3 size: 14 residues. Germline-derived CDR1 and CDR2 are GTSNPN and SVGIG (reference sequence). Of note for this clone: Antigen unknown.

Notes on the study in general: Smoking pack-years did not significantly correlate with tumour TCR-beta clonality. Squamous carcinomas (roughly 80%) more often had tumour-associated clones >0.5% than adenocarcinomas (approximately 35%). In adenocarcinoma, maximal tumour-associated clone frequency tracked TIL tumour reactivity.

Sequencing used immunoSEQ multiplex PCR; TCRdb keeps in-frame clones, though not all of them. The sample yields some 7,000 clones, 60% to 80% seen once. Normal lung sampling was at least 3 cm from the tumour, as distant as possible. Genomic DNA came from frozen unsorted single-cell suspensions. Sequencing was done on a sample of non-adjacent lung tissue. The V gene is TRBV30, the J gene TRBJ1-1, with TRBD1 matching 7 bases. The receptor comes from a human donor with non-small cell lung cancer. This CDR3 is CAWSKAAGGTEAFF. The CDR3 DNA reads as TGTGCCTGGAGTAAGGCGGCAGGGGGCACTGAAGCTTTCTTT. The full variable domain, with the rest looked up from reference TRBV30 and TRBJ1-1, is SQTIHQWPATLVQPVGSPLSLECTVEGTSNPNLYWYRQAAGRGLQLLFYSVGIGQISSEVPQNLSASRPQDRQFILSSKKLLLSDSGFYLCAWSKAAGGTEAFFGQGTRLTVV.